These T cell receptor beta chains were read from a single sample in a study of shared clonotypes between healthy human individuals. Using immunoSEQ multiplex PCR, the repertoire was profiled, and TCRdb retains in-frame clones only, with some absent. The sample has 600,000 or so clones; 95% to 98% are singletons. Sequencing used naive CD8+ T cells sorted from blood. The receptors were gathered from a man aged 30-40 years in good health. Each CDR3 is given with its conserved first and last residue. D genes are given only for firm matches. Clone size is given for some rows only: seen once, a few or many times, or a class if the clone is expanded.

once	TRBV29-1	.	TRBJ2-2	TGCAGCGTTAGGACAGACTACACCGGGGAGCTGTTTTTT	CSVRTDYTGELFF
.	TRBV9	TRBD1	TRBJ2-2	TGTGCCAGCGCCGGGACAGGGCCGAACACCGGGGAGCTGTTTTTT	CASAGTGPNTGELFF
.	TRBV5-1	TRBD1	TRBJ1-2	TGCGCCAGCAGCGGGAGACAGGGGGGTAAGTATGGCTACACCTTC	CASSGRQGGKYGYTF
.	TRBV9	.	TRBJ1-3	TGTGCCAGCAGCGCTGGGGGCAGTAGCTCTGGAAACACCATATATTTT	CASSAGGSSSGNTIYF
.	TRBV7-8	.	TRBJ2-5	TGTGCCAGCAGCTCAGAGAGCGGCCAGTACTTC	CASSSESGQYF
once	TRBV7-9	TRBD2	TRBJ2-3	TGTGCCAGCAGCTGGCTAGCGGGAGGGGAAGATACGCAGTATTTT	CASSWLAGGEDTQYF
.	TRBV4-1	.	TRBJ2-7	TGCGCCAGCAGCCAAGTTGGAGGGGTTTACGAGCAGTACTTC	CASSQVGGVYEQYF
.	TRBV29-1	.	TRBJ2-2	TGCAGCGTTGTATTGGACACCGGGGAGCTGTTTTTT	CSVVLDTGELFF
.	TRBV25-1	TRBD1	TRBJ2-1	TGTGCCAGCAGTGCGACAGGGCTCGGGGATGAGCAGTTCTTC	CASSATGLGDEQFF
once	TRBV27	.	TRBJ2-3	TGTGCCAGCAGTCCCTCAGCGCGGAGCTCTCCAGATACGCAGTATTTT	CASSPSARSSPDTQYF
.	TRBV7-9	TRBD2	TRBJ2-3	TGTGCCAGCAGCTTCGGGGGGATAGATACGCAGTATTTT	CASSFGGIDTQYF
once	TRBV7-9	.	TRBJ2-1	TGTGCCAGCAGCTTAGTCAGGCATGAGCAGTTCTTC	CASSLVRHEQFF
.	TRBV9	.	TRBJ2-7	TGTGCCAGCAGCCCAGGGGTAGGGAGCTCCTACGAGCAGTACTTC	CASSPGVGSSYEQYF
once	TRBV9	TRBD1	TRBJ2-3	TGTGCCAGCGGAGGGAACCGGGACAGGGGGCAGGATACGCAGTATTTT	CASGGNRDRGQDTQYF
.	TRBV7-9	.	TRBJ2-1	TGTGCCAGCAGAATCCGCAATGAGCAGTTCTTC	CASRIRNEQFF
.	TRBV10-3	TRBD1	TRBJ1-1	TGTGCCATCAGTGAGTCGGCAGGGGGGAACACTGAAGCTTTCTTT	CAISESAGGNTEAFF
.	TRBV4-3	.	TRBJ2-1	TGCGCCAGCAGCCAAGAGGGGGGCGGGATAATCGATGAGCAGTTCTTC	CASSQEGGGIIDEQFF
.	TRBV27	.	TRBJ1-2	TGTGCCAGCAGTTTATCGGTACAGCGACAGTTCTATGGCTACACCTTC	CASSLSVQRQFYGYTF
.	TRBV30	TRBD2	TRBJ2-3	TGTGCCTGGAGTTGGTCTAGCGGGAAAGATACGCAGTATTTT	CAWSWSSGKDTQYF
.	TRBV27	.	TRBJ2-7	TGTGCCAGCAGCCCGCTGGTCAGCTACGAGCAGTACTTC	CASSPLVSYEQYF
.	TRBV5-4	.	TRBJ2-1	TGTGCCAGCAGCTTGGCGGGACCCTTTTACAATGAGCAGTTCTTC	CASSLAGPFYNEQFF
.	TRBV5-8	TRBD1	TRBJ1-4	TGTGCCAGCAGCTTGGGCGTTACAGGGGGCGGAAAACTGTTTTTT	CASSLGVTGGGKLFF